This T cell receptor beta chain was retrieved from a study of T cell responses to AZD1222 COVID-19 vaccine. Per germline, CDR1 SGHRS and CDR2 YFSETQ. The CDR3 is 15 residues long. V gave up 5 bases and J gave up 6 bases, with 17 bases separating them. Produced via immunoSEQ multiplex PCR; TCRdb's table is partial and in-frame only. The table shows 190,000 or so clones, with roughly 92% occurring only once. This clonotype was sampled from an adult who received the AZD1222 COVID-19 vaccine. The sample was peripheral blood, taken 28 days after the second AZD1222 dose. The chain combines TRBV5-1 with TRBJ2-2, with D tentatively TRBD2 (6 bases). CDR3 in amino acids: CASRIPREAAGELFF. CDR3 sequence (DNA): TGCGCCAGCAGGATACCCAGGGAGGCGGCCGGGGAGCTGTTTTTT.